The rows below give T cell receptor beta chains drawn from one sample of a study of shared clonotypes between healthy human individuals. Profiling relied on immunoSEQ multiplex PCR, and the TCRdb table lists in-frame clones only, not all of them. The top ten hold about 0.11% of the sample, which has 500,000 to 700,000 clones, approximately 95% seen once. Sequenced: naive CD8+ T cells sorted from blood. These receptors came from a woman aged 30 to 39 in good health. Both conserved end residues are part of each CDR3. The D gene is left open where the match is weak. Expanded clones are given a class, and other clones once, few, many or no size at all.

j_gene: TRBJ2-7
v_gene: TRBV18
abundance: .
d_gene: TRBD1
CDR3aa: CASSPGTGAYEQYF
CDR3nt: TGTGCCAGCTCGCCCGGGACAGGGGCCTACGAGCAGTACTTC

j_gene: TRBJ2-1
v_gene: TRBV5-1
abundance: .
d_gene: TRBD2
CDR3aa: CASSYPRSRTSGHNEQFF
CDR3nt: TGCGCCAGCAGCTACCCGAGGTCCCGGACTAGCGGCCACAATGAGCAGTTCTTC

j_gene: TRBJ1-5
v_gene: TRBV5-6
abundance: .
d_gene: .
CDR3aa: CASTIGGGQPQHF
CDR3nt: TGTGCCAGCACCATTGGGGGTGGTCAGCCCCAGCATTTT

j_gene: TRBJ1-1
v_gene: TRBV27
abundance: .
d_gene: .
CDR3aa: CASFRGVGTEAFF
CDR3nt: TGTGCCAGCTTTCGGGGGGTGGGCACTGAAGCTTTCTTT

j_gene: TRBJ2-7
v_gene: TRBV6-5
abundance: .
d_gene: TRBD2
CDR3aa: CATRGDLRYEQYF
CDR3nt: TGTGCCACTCGGGGGGACCTCCGGTACGAGCAGTACTTC

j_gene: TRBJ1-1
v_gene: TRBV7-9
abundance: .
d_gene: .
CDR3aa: CASSLLPTYEAFF
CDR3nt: TGTGCCAGCAGCTTATTACCGACATATGAAGCTTTCTTT

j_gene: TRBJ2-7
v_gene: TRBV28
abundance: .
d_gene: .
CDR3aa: CASSDRLVGYEQYF
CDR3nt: TGTGCCAGCAGCGACAGACTAGTAGGGTACGAGCAGTACTTC

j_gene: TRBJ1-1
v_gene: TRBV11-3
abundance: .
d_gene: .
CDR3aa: CASSSAGAEAFF
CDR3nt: TGTGCCAGCAGCTCCGCCGGGGCCGAAGCTTTCTTT

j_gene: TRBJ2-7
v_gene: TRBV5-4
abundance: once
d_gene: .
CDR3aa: CASAANNEQYF
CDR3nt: TGTGCCAGCGCCGCTAATAACGAGCAGTACTTC

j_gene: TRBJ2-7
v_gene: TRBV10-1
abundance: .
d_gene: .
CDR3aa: CASSVGRTYEQYF
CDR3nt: TGCGCCAGCAGTGTGGGACGAACCTACGAGCAGTACTTC

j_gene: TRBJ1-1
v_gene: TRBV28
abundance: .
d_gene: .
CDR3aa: CASSDTGKAFF
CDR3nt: TGTGCCAGCAGTGATACAGGGAAAGCTTTCTTT

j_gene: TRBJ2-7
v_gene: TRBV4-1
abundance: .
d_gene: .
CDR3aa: CASSQGTARNYEQYF
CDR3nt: TGCGCCAGCAGCCAAGGCACAGCCAGAAACTACGAGCAGTACTTC

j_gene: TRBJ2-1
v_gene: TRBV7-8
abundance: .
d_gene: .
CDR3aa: CASSSRLAGDSYNEQFF
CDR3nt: TGTGCCAGCAGCTCCCGACTAGCAGGGGATTCCTACAATGAGCAGTTCTTC

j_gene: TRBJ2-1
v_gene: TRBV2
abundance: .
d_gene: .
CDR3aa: CASSEPNGGNNEQFF
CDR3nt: TGTGCCAGCAGTGAACCAAATGGGGGCAACAATGAGCAGTTCTTC

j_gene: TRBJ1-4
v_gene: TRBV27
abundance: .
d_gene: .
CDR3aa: CASSLEPFEKLFF
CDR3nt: TGTGCCAGCAGTTTAGAACCTTTCGAAAAACTGTTTTTT

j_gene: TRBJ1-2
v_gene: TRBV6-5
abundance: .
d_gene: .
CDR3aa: CASSYSTDLLNYGYTF
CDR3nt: TGTGCCAGCAGTTATTCAACAGACCTCCTTAACTATGGCTACACCTTC

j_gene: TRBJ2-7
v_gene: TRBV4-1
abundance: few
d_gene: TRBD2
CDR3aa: CASSPLIAGAYEQYF
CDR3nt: TGCGCCAGCAGCCCGTTGATAGCGGGAGCCTACGAGCAGTACTTC

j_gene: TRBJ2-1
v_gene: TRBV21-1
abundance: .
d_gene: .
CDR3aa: CASSRGLAGCVDEQFF
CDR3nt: TGTGCCAGCAGCAGGGGACTAGCGGGATGTGTCGATGAGCAGTTCTTC

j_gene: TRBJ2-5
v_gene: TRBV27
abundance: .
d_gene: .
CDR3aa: CASSFGGTQYF
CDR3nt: TGTGCCAGCAGTTTTGGTGGGACCCAGTACTTC

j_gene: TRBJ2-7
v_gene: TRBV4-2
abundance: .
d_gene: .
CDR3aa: CASSSGTLIYEQYF
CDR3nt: TGTGCCAGCAGTTCCGGGACTCTCATTTACGAGCAGTACTTC

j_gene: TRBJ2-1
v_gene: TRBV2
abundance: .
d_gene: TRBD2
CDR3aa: CASSWTALAGNSYNEQFF
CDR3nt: TGTGCCAGCAGTTGGACGGCCTTAGCGGGAAACTCCTACAATGAGCAGTTCTTC

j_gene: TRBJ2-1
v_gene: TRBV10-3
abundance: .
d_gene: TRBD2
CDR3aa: CAISLAGELHNEQFF
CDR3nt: TGTGCCATCTCCCTAGCGGGAGAACTCCACAATGAGCAGTTCTTC